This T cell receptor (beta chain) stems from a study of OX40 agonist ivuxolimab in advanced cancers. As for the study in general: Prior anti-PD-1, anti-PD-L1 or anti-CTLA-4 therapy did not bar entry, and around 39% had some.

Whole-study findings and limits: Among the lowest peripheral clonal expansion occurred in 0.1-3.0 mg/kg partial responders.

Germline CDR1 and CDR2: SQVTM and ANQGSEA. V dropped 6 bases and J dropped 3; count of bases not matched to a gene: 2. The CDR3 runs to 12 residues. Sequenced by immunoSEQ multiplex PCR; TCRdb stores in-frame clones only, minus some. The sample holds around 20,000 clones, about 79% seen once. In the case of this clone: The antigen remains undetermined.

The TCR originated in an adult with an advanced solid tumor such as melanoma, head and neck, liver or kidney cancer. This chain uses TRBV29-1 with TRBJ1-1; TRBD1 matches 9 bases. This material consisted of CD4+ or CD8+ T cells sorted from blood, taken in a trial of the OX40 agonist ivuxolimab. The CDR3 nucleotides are TGCAGCGTAGACAGGGGGGACACTGAAGCTTTCTTT. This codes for CSVDRGDTEAFF. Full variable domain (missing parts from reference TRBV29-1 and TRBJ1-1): SAVISQKPSRDICQRGTSLTIQCQVDSQVTMMFWYRQQPGQSLTLIATANQGSEATYESGFVIDKFPISRPNLTFSTLTVSNMSPEDSSIYLCSVDRGDTEAFFGQGTRLTVV.